This TCR beta chain was sequenced in a study of human thymus T cells. General study points: In thymic and blood repertoires alike, V and J usage looked biased.

As for this clone: Antigen specificity is unknown.

Germline assignment: CDR1 MGHRA and CDR2 YSYEKL. The CDR3 consists of 15 residues. The germline V and J ends were trimmed by 0 bases and 5 bases, with 13 bases remaining between them. Data came from immunoSEQ multiplex PCR; TCRdb stores just in-frame clones and leaves some out. Of approximately 40,000 clones in the sample, about 93% were seen once. Only four of the eight donors provided a 0.5-1 mL blood sample. All available leukocytes, rather than a set cell count, yielded the blood DNA. This sequence joins TRBV4-1 and TRBJ1-2; D possibly corresponds to TRBD1 (5 bases). This clonotype was sampled from a boy in the first two years of life with a congenital heart defect but otherwise immunologically healthy. Sequences were obtained from blood. CDR3 in amino acids: CASSQEGGGAYGYTF. DNA of the CDR3: TGCGCCAGCAGCCAAGAGGGGGGGGGAGCTTATGGCTACACCTTC.